This passage covers 8 T cell receptor beta chains from one sample sequenced in a study of blood T cell repertoires in COVID-19. This table comes from immunoSEQ multiplex PCR, and its TCRdb copy is limited to in-frame clones, with some not included. The sample lists about 310,000 clones; around 91% were seen once. The sample was PBMCs or T cells enriched from blood (not recorded which). The receptor source for this set is a middle-aged woman who had recovered from COVID-19.

This chain links TRBV2 with TRBJ1-2; no clear D gene. In germline, CDR1 is SNHLY, CDR2 FYNNEI. V shed 5 bases and J shed 2 bases, with 9 bases lying between them. This CDR3 contains 13 residues. The DNA of the CDR3 is TGTGCCAGCAGTCAGAGGGCCAACTATGGCTACACCTTC. It encodes CASSQRANYGYTF.

This rearrangement joins TRBV9 to TRBJ2-7, with D hard to call. The V end lost 0 bases, the J end lost 7 bases, and 17 bases lay between the germline ends. The length of the CDR3 is 15 residues. From germline, CDR1 is SGDLS and CDR2 YYNGEE. The chain's CDR3 is CASSVADSPHGEQYF. Here the CDR3 DNA reads TGTGCCAGCAGCGTAGCGGATAGCCCGCATGGAGAGCAGTACTTC.

V usage is TRBV6-5 and J usage is TRBJ2-5; weak D call: TRBD1 (5 bases). This CDR3 is built from 14 residues. V was clipped by 6 bases and J by 7 bases, with 18 bases between them. Germline values: CDR1 MNHEY, CDR2 SVGAGI. CDR3 amino acids: CASSPGQGWGTQYF. CDR3 DNA: TGTGCCAGCAGCCCCGGCCAGGGATGGGGGACCCAGTACTTC.

CDR3 sequence: CASSHSGTTNQETQYF. The CDR3 DNA is TGTGCCAGCTCACATTCCGGGACTACGAATCAAGAGACCCAGTACTTC. The V gene is TRBV18, the J gene TRBJ2-5; TRBD2 matches at 7 bases. The CDR3 has 16 amino acids. The germline V gene encodes CDR1 KGHSH and CDR2 LQKENI. V was pared by 4 bases and J by 2 bases, with 10 bases of the junction left unmatched.

This clone was detected once. This chain connects TRBV7-3 to TRBJ2-3; D is possibly TRBD1 (5 bases). The length of the CDR3 is 13 residues. The germline V gene encodes CDR1 SGHTA and CDR2 FQGTGA. V shed 5 bases and J shed 3 bases, with 9 bases lying between them. DNA for the CDR3: TGTGCCAGCAGCGTCACAGGAACAGATACGCAGTATTTT. Residues: CASSVTGTDTQYF.

The rearrangement joins TRBV2 to TRBJ2-7, with a tentative D call TRBD1 (6 bases). The CDR3 is 14 residues long. Trimming shortened V by 8 bases and J by 0 bases, and 14 bases separated the two germline ends. The germline V gene has CDR1 SNHLY and CDR2 FYNNEI. In DNA form, the CDR3 reads TGTGCCAGCCGAGGGGACATCAACTCCTACGAGCAGTACTTC. This codes for CASRGDINSYEQYF.

The J gene is TRBJ1-2, the V gene TRBV7-9; unclear D gene. The CDR3 runs to 9 residues. Trimming removed 11 bases from V and 10 bases from J, with 11 bases in between. From germline, CDR1 is SEHNR and CDR2 FQNEAQ (reference sequence). The CDR3 spells CAGGPIYTF. The CDR3 DNA follows: TGTGCCGGCGGCCCAATCTACACCTTC.

The rearrangement uses TRBV27 and TRBJ1-3; 10 positions agree with TRBD1. CDR1 is MNHEY, CDR2 SMNVEV, per germline (reference sequence). The CDR3 runs to 15 residues. The ends lost 5 bases at V and 14 bases at J; junction bases unmatched: 15. The CDR3 region has the DNA TGTGCCAGCAGTCCCTTAGGGACAGGGGTCCCCGTTCTATATTTT. Translation: CASSPLGTGVPVLYF.